This TCR beta chain was documented in a study of patients and donors after allogeneic stem cell transplantation. Per germline, CDR1 MDHEN and CDR2 SYDVKM. The CDR3 length is 12 residues. Trimming shortened V by 3 bases and J by 7 bases, and 4 bases separated the two germline ends. TCRdb recomputed calls from the RT-PCR reads with MiXCR, one row per CDR3 protein. The profile shows 84,000 or so distinct CDR3 sequences, around 49% of them singletons. The sequencing sample was made of blood, either unsorted or a sorted T cell fraction (not recorded which). The chain couples TRBV28 to TRBJ1-6, with D unclear. The receptor comes from a human donor who was either an allogeneic HSCT recipient or a stem cell or donor lymphocyte infusion donor (not recorded which). It is not recorded whose cells these are; they may come from a transplant donor. The CDR3 DNA reads as TGTGCCAGCAGTTTGACCAATTCACCCCTCCACTTT. This encodes CASSLTNSPLHF.